A selection of T cell receptor beta chains follows, all from one sample in a study of shared clonotypes between healthy human individuals. Some clones are missing from TCRdb's copy, which holds only in-frame ones; the method was immunoSEQ multiplex PCR. This table holds some 2 million clones, 85% to 95% found once. The sample taken for sequencing was naive CD4+ T cells sorted from blood. The receptors derive from a young man in good health. The CDR3 runs from the conserved cysteine through the conserved F or W. The D gene is left open where the match is weak.

v_call: TRBV25-1
d_call: TRBD2
j_call: TRBJ2-1
cdr3_aa: CASSAPGLAITEQFF
cdr3_nt: TGTGCCAGCAGTGCCCCGGGACTAGCGATCACTGAGCAGTTCTTC

v_call: TRBV7-2
d_call: TRBD1
j_call: TRBJ1-4
cdr3_aa: CASSLAGGTGGEKLFF
cdr3_nt: TGTGCCAGCAGCTTAGCTGGGGGGACAGGGGGAGAAAAACTGTTTTTT

v_call: TRBV18
d_call: -
j_call: TRBJ2-3
cdr3_aa: CASSPNPSRLPQYF
cdr3_nt: TGTGCCAGCTCACCGAATCCCAGCCGTTTACCGCAGTATTTT

v_call: TRBV29-1
d_call: TRBD1
j_call: TRBJ1-5
cdr3_aa: CSGQAGGGQPQHF
cdr3_nt: TGCAGCGGACAGGCAGGGGGCGGTCAGCCCCAGCATTTT

v_call: TRBV11-2
d_call: -
j_call: TRBJ2-5
cdr3_aa: CASSRSGGGYQETQYF
cdr3_nt: TGTGCCAGCAGCCGGTCCGGAGGGGGTTACCAAGAGACCCAGTACTTC

v_call: TRBV9
d_call: -
j_call: TRBJ1-3
cdr3_aa: CASSVAMTGSGNTIYF
cdr3_nt: TGTGCCAGCAGCGTAGCTATGACAGGCTCTGGAAACACCATATATTTT

v_call: TRBV7-3
d_call: -
j_call: TRBJ2-1
cdr3_aa: CASSFASFSSYNEQFF
cdr3_nt: TGTGCCAGCAGCTTCGCTAGCTTCAGCTCCTACAATGAGCAGTTCTTC

v_call: TRBV9
d_call: TRBD2
j_call: TRBJ2-1
cdr3_aa: CASSPTSGRIPTWDEQFF
cdr3_nt: TGTGCCAGCAGCCCGACTAGCGGGAGAATCCCAACCTGGGATGAGCAGTTCTTC

v_call: TRBV5-1
d_call: TRBD1
j_call: TRBJ2-7
cdr3_aa: CASSLFGQGLTYEQYF
cdr3_nt: TGCGCCAGCAGCTTGTTTGGACAGGGCTTAACCTACGAGCAGTACTTC

v_call: TRBV27
d_call: TRBD2
j_call: TRBJ2-1
cdr3_aa: CASRVRLAGEYNEQFF
cdr3_nt: TGTGCCAGCAGGGTACGACTAGCGGGAGAGTACAATGAGCAGTTCTTC